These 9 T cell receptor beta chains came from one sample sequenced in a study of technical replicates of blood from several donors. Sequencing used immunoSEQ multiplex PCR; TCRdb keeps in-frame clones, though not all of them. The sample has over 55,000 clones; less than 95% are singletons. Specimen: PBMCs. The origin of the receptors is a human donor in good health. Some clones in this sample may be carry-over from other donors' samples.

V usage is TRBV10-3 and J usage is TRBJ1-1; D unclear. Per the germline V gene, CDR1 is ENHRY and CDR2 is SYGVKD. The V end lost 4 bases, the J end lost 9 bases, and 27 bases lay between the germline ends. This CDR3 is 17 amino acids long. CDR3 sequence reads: CAISGPGSLHHRAQAFF. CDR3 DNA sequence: TGTGCCATCAGTGGACCGGGGTCTTTGCACCACCGGGCCCAAGCTTTCTTT.

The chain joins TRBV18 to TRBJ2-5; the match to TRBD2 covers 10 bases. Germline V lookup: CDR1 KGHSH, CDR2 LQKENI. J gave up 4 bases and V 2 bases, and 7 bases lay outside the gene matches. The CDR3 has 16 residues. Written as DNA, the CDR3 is TGTGCCAGCTCACCAAACTCAATAGCGGGAGGAGAGACCCAGTACTTC. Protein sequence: CASSPNSIAGGETQYF.

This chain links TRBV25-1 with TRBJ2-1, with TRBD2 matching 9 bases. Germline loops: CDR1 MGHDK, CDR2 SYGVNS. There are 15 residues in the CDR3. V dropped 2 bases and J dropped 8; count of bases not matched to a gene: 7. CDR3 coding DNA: TGTGCCAGCAGTGAAGCGGGCGGGAGGGCTTATGAGCAGTTCTTC. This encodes CASSEAGGRAYEQFF. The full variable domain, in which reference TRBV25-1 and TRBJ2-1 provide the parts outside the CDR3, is EADIYQTPRYLVIGTGKKITLECSQTMGHDKMYWYQQDPGMELHLIHYSYGVNSTEKGDLSSESTVSRIRTEHFPLTLESARPSHTSQYLCASSEAGGRAYEQFFGPGTRLTVL.

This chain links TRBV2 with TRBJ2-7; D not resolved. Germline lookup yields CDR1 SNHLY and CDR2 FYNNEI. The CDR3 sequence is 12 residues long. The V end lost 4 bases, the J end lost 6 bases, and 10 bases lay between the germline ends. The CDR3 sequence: CASSALEREQYF. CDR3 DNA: TGTGCCAGCAGTGCCCTAGAGCGCGAGCAGTACTTC.

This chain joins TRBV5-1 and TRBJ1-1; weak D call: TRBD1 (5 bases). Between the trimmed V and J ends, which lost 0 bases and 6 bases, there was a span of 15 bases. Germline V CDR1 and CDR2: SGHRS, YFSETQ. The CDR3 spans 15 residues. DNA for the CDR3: TGCGCCAGCAGCTTGGACCCCGGGGGGGTGGCTGAAGCTTTCTTT. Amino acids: CASSLDPGGVAEAFF.

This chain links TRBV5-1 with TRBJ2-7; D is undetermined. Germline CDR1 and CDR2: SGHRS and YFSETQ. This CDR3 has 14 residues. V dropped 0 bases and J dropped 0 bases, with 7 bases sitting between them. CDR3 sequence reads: CASSLVIDSYEQYF. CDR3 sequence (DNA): TGCGCCAGCAGCTTGGTCATAGACTCCTACGAGCAGTACTTC.

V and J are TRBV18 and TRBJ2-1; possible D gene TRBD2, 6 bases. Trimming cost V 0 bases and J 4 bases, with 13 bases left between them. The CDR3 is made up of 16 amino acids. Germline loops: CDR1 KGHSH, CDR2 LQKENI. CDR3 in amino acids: CASSPPGTESYNEQFF. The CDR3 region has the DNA TGTGCCAGCTCACCACCCGGGACTGAATCTTACAATGAGCAGTTCTTC.

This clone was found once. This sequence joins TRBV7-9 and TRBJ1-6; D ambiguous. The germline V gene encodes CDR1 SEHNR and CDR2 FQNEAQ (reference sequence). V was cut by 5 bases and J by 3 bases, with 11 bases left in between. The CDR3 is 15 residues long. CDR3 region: CASSATGFYNSPLHF. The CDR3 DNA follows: TGTGCCAGCAGCGCCACGGGGTTCTATAATTCACCCCTCCACTTT.

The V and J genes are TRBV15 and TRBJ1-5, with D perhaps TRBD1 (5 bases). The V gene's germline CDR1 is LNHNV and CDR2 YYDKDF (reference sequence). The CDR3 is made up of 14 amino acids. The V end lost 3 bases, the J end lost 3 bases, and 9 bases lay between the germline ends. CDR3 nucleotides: TGTGCCACCAGCAGGGACATAGCCAATCAGCCCCAGCATTTT. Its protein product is CATSRDIANQPQHF.